The 29 T cell receptor beta chains in this list originate from one sample, sequenced in a study of blood T cell repertoires in COVID-19. Profiling relied on immunoSEQ multiplex PCR, and the TCRdb table lists in-frame clones only, not all of them. Found here are roughly 170,000 clones, around 74% of them singletons; the top ten hold around 8.1%. Sequences were obtained from peripheral blood. All receptors derive from an older woman with COVID-19, enrolled during active disease.

The chain joins TRBV6-1 to TRBJ2-3; 9 bases align to TRBD1. Germline CDR1 and CDR2: MNHNS and SASEGT. The CDR3 spans 14 residues. Trimming cost V 3 bases and J 4 bases; bases outside gene matches: 2. CDR3 amino acids: CASSEGTGPDTQYF. The CDR3 nucleotides are TGTGCCAGCAGTGAGGGGACAGGGCCAGATACGCAGTATTTT.

J is TRBJ2-3 and V is TRBV7-2, with TRBD2 identical over 11 bases. The CDR3 has 16 residues. Per the germline V gene, CDR1 is SGHTA and CDR2 is FQGNSA. Trimming at V came to 6 bases and at J to 4 bases, leaving 9 bases not matched to a gene. The CDR3 protein is CASRKPGLAAADTQYF. DNA for the CDR3: TGTGCCAGCAGGAAGCCGGGACTAGCGGCTGCAGATACGCAGTATTTT.

The gene calls are TRBV4-1 and TRBJ2-7; D unresolved. V gave up 1 base and J gave up 1 base, with 8 bases separating them. The CDR3 is 14 amino acids. The germline V gene encodes CDR1 MGHRA and CDR2 YSYEKL. CDR3 sequence (DNA): TGCGCCAGCAGCCAAGTCCCCAGGTCCTACGAGCAGTACGTC. Translating gives CASSQVPRSYEQYV.

This rearrangement joins TRBV24-1 to TRBJ2-2, with 8 bases lining up with TRBD2. The CDR3 loop spans 18 amino acids. V was pared by 5 bases and J by 4 bases, with 14 bases of the junction left unmatched. The germline V gene has CDR1 KGHDR and CDR2 SFDVKD. The CDR3 DNA reads TGTGCCACCAGTGCATCGCCGGGGGGGATTGGGGGCACCGGGGAGCTGTTTTTT. Amino acids: CATSASPGGIGGTGELFF.

DNA for the CDR3: TGTGCCAGCAGTTTGGCCGGGGAGACCTACGAGCAGTACTTC. Translated: CASSLAGETYEQYF. The chain links TRBV28 to TRBJ2-7; D is perhaps TRBD2 (5 bases). Germline V lookup: CDR1 MDHEN, CDR2 SYDVKM. This CDR3 has 14 amino acids. Trimming pared 3 bases from V and 2 bases from J, leaving 11 bases between.

The chain employs TRBV7-2 and TRBJ2-5, with 7 bases lining up with TRBD2. Germline CDR1 reads SGHTA; CDR2 reads FQGNSA. The J segment lost 4 bases and the V segment lost 8 bases, leaving 19 bases of the junction unmatched. The CDR3 consists of 17 residues. The CDR3 sequence: CASAEPLGGSRRETQYF. The CDR3 DNA reads TGTGCCAGCGCCGAACCCTTAGGCGGGAGCAGGAGAGAGACCCAGTACTTC.

CDR3 nucleotides: TGTGCCAGCAGCCGGAACACCGGGGAGCTGTTTTTT. This sequence encodes CASSRNTGELFF. This chain uses TRBV11-2 with TRBJ2-2, with D uncertain. The germline V and J ends were trimmed by 5 bases and 1 base, with 2 bases remaining between them. The CDR3 length is 12 residues. The germline CDR1 and CDR2 sequences are SGHAT and FQNNGV.

CDR3 coding DNA: TGTGCCAGCAGCCCAACAGGGGTCTTAAGCACAGATACGCAGTATTTT. It yields the protein CASSPTGVLSTDTQYF. This sequence joins TRBV11-2 and TRBJ2-3, with 7 positions matching TRBD1. This CDR3 contains 16 residues. Per germline, CDR1 SGHAT and CDR2 FQNNGV. After removal of 5 bases from V and 0 bases from J, the junction contained 8 bases not matched to a gene. The full variable domain, with the rest looked up from reference TRBV11-2 and TRBJ2-3, is EAGVAQSPRYKIIEKRQSVAFWCNPISGHATLYWYQQILGQGPKLLIQFQNNGVVDDSQLPKDRFSAERLKGVDSTLKIQPAKLEDSAVYLCASSPTGVLSTDTQYFGPGTRLTVL.

The V and J genes are TRBV14 and TRBJ1-1; tentatively, D is TRBD1 (5 bases). In germline, CDR1 is SGHDN, CDR2 FVKESK. This CDR3 is 13 amino acids long. Trimming cost V 1 base and J 4 bases, with 7 bases left between them. The CDR3 coding sequence is TGTGCCAGCAGCCAAGTTAGGGGCACTGAAGCTTTCTTT. Its protein is CASSQVRGTEAFF. The full variable domain, rest sourced from reference TRBV14 and TRBJ1-1, is EAGVTQFPSHSVIEKGQTVTLRCDPISGHDNLYWYRRVMGKEIKFLLHFVKESKQDESGMPNNRFLAERTGGTYSTLKVQPAELEDSGVYFCASSQVRGTEAFFGQGTRLTVV.

The chain has TRBV6-5 and TRBJ1-5; D is unresolved. V gave up 10 bases and J gave up 6 bases, with 16 bases separating them. Germline-derived CDR1 and CDR2 are MNHEY and SVGAGI. The CDR3 is 13 residues long. The CDR3 spells CATRPQLGQPQHF. CDR3 DNA sequence: TGTGCCACGCGGCCTCAACTCGGTCAGCCCCAGCATTTT.

The chain carries TRBV27 and TRBJ1-1; 8 bases fit TRBD1. Germline V lookup: CDR1 MNHEY, CDR2 SMNVEV (reference sequence). The CDR3 runs to 14 residues. V lost 5 bases and J lost 8; bases outside the gene matches: 10. CDR3 DNA sequence: TGTGCCAGCAGTACACAGGGGGGAATAGCCGAAGCTTTCTTT. Translated, it gives CASSTQGGIAEAFF.

The V gene is TRBV6-5, the J gene TRBJ2-7; D is possibly TRBD2 (5 bases). Germline V gene data show CDR1 as MNHEY and CDR2 as SVGAGI. The CDR3 is 14 residues long. V dropped 2 bases and J dropped 3 bases, with 11 bases sitting between them. The CDR3 loop is CASSYSRAGYEQYF. The CDR3 bases are TGTGCCAGCAGTTACAGTCGGGCGGGCTACGAGCAGTACTTC.

This clone was detected only a few times. The chain couples TRBV11-3 to TRBJ1-1, with TRBD1 as a possible D gene (6 bases). The CDR3 contains 13 residues. Germline V gene lookup returns CDR1 SGHNT and CDR2 YENEEA. Deletions cut 2 bases from V and 4 bases from J, with 8 bases between. The CDR3 DNA reads TGTGCCAGCAGCTTAAAAGGGGGCACTGAAGCTTTCTTT. Its translation is CASSLKGGTEAFF.

This clone has just one count. The gene calls are TRBV5-4 and TRBJ2-3, with a weak D call TRBD2 (5 bases). In germline, CDR1 is SGHNT, CDR2 YYREEE (reference sequence). The CDR3 is 14 amino acids. V was pared by 1 base and J by 1 base, with 7 bases between. CDR3 DNA sequence: TGTGCCAGCAGCTTGTCCGGGGGCACAGATACGCAGTATTTT. It translates to CASSLSGGTDTQYF.

The chain uses TRBV5-5 and TRBJ1-5; possibly TRBD1 for D (5 bases). Trimming removed 4 bases at V and 7 bases at J, with 12 bases between. The length of the CDR3 is 13 residues. Germline values: CDR1 SGHKS, CDR2 YYEKEE (reference sequence). In DNA form, the CDR3 reads TGTGCCAGCAGCCTGGGGGGGGTGCAGCCCCAGCATTTT. It specifies CASSLGGVQPQHF.

This clone was seen a single time. This chain links TRBV6-2 or TRBV6-3 with TRBJ1-1; no clear D. CDR3 size: 12 residues. With 4 bases removed from V and 4 bases from J, the gap between germline ends came to 7 bases. Per the germline V gene, CDR1 is MNHEY and CDR2 is SVGEGT. CDR3 bases: TGTGCCAGCAGTTTTTACGGCACTGAAGCTTTCTTT. This translates into CASSFYGTEAFF.

The chain is built from TRBV7-2 and TRBJ1-3; maybe TRBD1 (5 bases). V was pared by 1 base and J by 0 bases, with 10 bases between. Per the germline V gene, CDR1 is SGHTA and CDR2 is FQGNSA. This CDR3 spans 16 amino acids. The CDR3 DNA reads as TGTGCCAGCAGCTTAGAATGGGGCTTCTCTGGAAACACCATATATTTT. This translates into CASSLEWGFSGNTIYF.

The rearrangement joins TRBV7-3 to TRBJ2-1; 13 bases fit TRBD2. The CDR3 is 15 residues long. CDR1 and CDR2 from the germline V gene are SGHTA and FQGTGA. The junction had 4 bases not matched to a gene; V was cut back by 3 bases and J by 8 bases. CDR3 in DNA: TGTGCCAGCAGCTTTAGGACTAGCGGGAGCCATGAGCAGTTCTTC. It is translated as CASSFRTSGSHEQFF.

This clone was observed many times. This chain uses TRBV6-1 with TRBJ2-2; D unclear. V lost 2 bases to trimming and J lost 0 bases, with 7 bases between them. Germline values: CDR1 MNHNS, CDR2 SASEGT. The CDR3 covers 15 residues. The DNA for the CDR3 is TGTGCCAGCAGTGAAACAGTCGCGAACACCGGGGAGCTGTTTTTT. Its translation: CASSETVANTGELFF.

This chain connects TRBV11-2 to TRBJ2-1, with TRBD2 identical over 8 bases. Per the germline V gene, CDR1 is SGHAT and CDR2 is FQNNGV. The CDR3 is 15 amino acids. The junction had 5 bases not matched to a gene; V was cut back by 1 base and J by 6 bases. The CDR3 protein is CASSLVGLGGNEQFF. Written as DNA, the CDR3 is TGTGCCAGCAGCTTAGTGGGACTAGGTGGCAATGAGCAGTTCTTC.

In this sample, this clone turned up once. This rearrangement joins TRBV29-1 to TRBJ2-7, with a tentative D call TRBD1 (5 bases). Germline V gene sequence: CDR1 SQVTM, CDR2 ANQGSEA. This CDR3 contains 13 residues. V was shortened by 4 bases and J by 3 bases, with 13 bases between the two germline ends. This CDR3 reads CSVVSQVYYEQYF. CDR3 bases: TGCAGCGTTGTATCACAGGTGTACTACGAGCAGTACTTC.

J is TRBJ2-1 and V is TRBV27; D call uncertain. Germline V gene sequence: CDR1 MNHEY, CDR2 SMNVEV (reference sequence). V was cut by 4 bases and J by 11 bases, with 9 bases left in between. The CDR3 sequence is 11 residues long. The CDR3 sequence is CASSSSLKQFF. In DNA, the CDR3 is TGTGCCAGCAGTTCCTCCCTAAAGCAGTTCTTC.

The CDR3 DNA reads as TGTGCCAGCAGCCGAGGTCGGAGCACAGATACGCAGTATTTT. This gives the protein CASSRGRSTDTQYF. The chain is built from TRBV11-2 and TRBJ2-3; D gene unclear. With 5 bases removed from V and 0 bases from J, the gap between germline ends came to 9 bases. This CDR3 has 14 residues. Germline V gives CDR1 SGHAT, CDR2 FQNNGV.

Of note for this clone: Because the CDR3's place on the DNA is in doubt, the DNA is left out and the CDR3 is given as listed by TCRdb. The rearrangement joins TRBV24-1 to TRBJ2-2; the D call in the table, TRBD1, was not verified against the DNA. The CDR3 sequence runs 15 residues, both termini included. In germline, CDR1 is KGHDR, CDR2 SFDVKD. CDR3 amino acids: CATSDRVRRAGELFF.

J is TRBJ2-3 and V is TRBV21-1; TRBD2, the D gene given by the table, was not confirmed from the DNA. TRBV21-1 is designated a pseudogene. The CDR3 loop spans 13 amino acids. The CDR3 region has the DNA TGTGCCAGCAGCAAAGGAGGCCGAGATACGCAGTATTTT. Amino acids: CASSKGGRDTQYF.

The CDR3 region has the DNA TGTGCCAGCAGCTTAGCCAGGCGACTAGCGGGGGGGCCGGGCACAGATACGCAGTATTTT. This translates into CASSLARRLAGGPGTDTQYF. The J gene is TRBJ2-3, the V gene TRBV7-2; TRBD2 matches 14 bases. V trimming: 0 bases; J trimming: 1 base; junction bases outside the gene matches: 9. The CDR3 runs to 20 residues. Per the germline V gene, CDR1 is SGHTA and CDR2 is FQGNSA.

This clone was seen a few times. The V gene is TRBV5-1, the J gene TRBJ2-7, with no clear D. CDR1 and CDR2 from the germline V gene are SGHRS and YFSETQ. Deletions cut 0 bases from V and 0 bases from J, with 10 bases between. There are 15 residues in the CDR3. The DNA for the CDR3 is TGCGCCAGCAGCTTGGAGTCTTCGAGCTCCTACGAGCAGTACTTC. This sequence encodes CASSLESSSSYEQYF.

The chain is built from TRBV4-2 and TRBJ2-2; 7 bases are shared with TRBD2. The CDR3 is 16 amino acids. CDR1 and CDR2 (germline): LGHNA, YNFKEQ. J was trimmed by 8 bases and V by 0 bases; bases with no gene match: 9. This chain's CDR3 is CASSQDPPGGPGELFF. CDR3 DNA sequence: TGTGCCAGCAGCCAAGATCCCCCGGGGGGACCGGGGGAGCTGTTTTTT.

The chain combines TRBV5-4 with TRBJ2-5; TRBD1 is a possible D gene (6 bases). This CDR3 region has 14 residues. Germline CDR1 reads SGHNT; CDR2 reads YYREEE (reference sequence). The V and J ends lost 2 bases and 2 bases respectively, with 10 bases between them. CDR3 sequence (DNA): TGTGCCAGCAGCTTTAGGACAGCACAAGAGACCCAGTACTTC. Its translation is CASSFRTAQETQYF.